One sample yielded the 9 T cell receptor beta chains listed below, sequenced in a study of blood T cell repertoires in COVID-19. Assay: immunoSEQ multiplex PCR; the TCRdb copy retains only in-frame clones and omits some. The sample has 160,000 or so clones, more than 65% seen once. Sequencing was performed on PBMCs or T cells enriched from blood (not recorded which). These TCRs come from a man aged 50 to 59 who had recovered from COVID-19.

This chain links TRBV30 with TRBJ1-5, with 7 bases identical to TRBD1. This CDR3 contains 13 residues. Losses at the gene ends were 2 bases for V and 5 bases for J; bases not matched to a gene: 3. CDR1 and CDR2 from the germline V gene are GTSNPN and SVGIG (reference sequence). CDR3 DNA sequence: TGTGCCTGGAGTCCCGACAGGGATCAGCCCCAGCATTTT. Translation: CAWSPDRDQPQHF. Filled out from reference TRBV30 and TRBJ1-5, the complete variable domain reads SQTIHQWPATLVQPVGSPLSLECTVEGTSNPNLYWYRQAAGRGLQLLFYSVGIGQISSEVPQNLSASRPQDRQFILSSKKLLLSDSGFYLCAWSPDRDQPQHFGDGTRLSIL.

The V call is TRBV28, the J call TRBJ1-2; TRBD1 agrees at 11 bases. Germline CDR1 reads MDHEN; CDR2 reads SYDVKM. This CDR3 has 16 residues. J gave up 3 bases and V 7 bases, and 10 bases lay outside the gene matches. DNA of the CDR3: TGTGCCAGCACCTCGGGACAGGGGGTCCGGGACTATGGCTACACCTTC. It is translated as CASTSGQGVRDYGYTF.

V is TRBV7-8 and J is TRBJ1-1; 9 positions agree with TRBD1. CDR3 length: 15 residues. The V gene's germline CDR1 is SGHVS and CDR2 FQNEAQ. Trimming at V came to 3 bases and at J to 0 bases, leaving 2 bases not matched to a gene. CDR3 in DNA: TGTGCCAGCAGCTTGAGACAGGGGGTGAACACTGAAGCTTTCTTT. Translated: CASSLRQGVNTEAFF.

This clone was seen a single time. The CDR3 DNA is TGTGCCAGCAGCTTCTCTGGAACGGGGAGGGACAATGAGCAGTTCTTC. It is translated as CASSFSGTGRDNEQFF. The chain employs TRBV7-6 and TRBJ2-1; 7 bases line up with TRBD2. With V trimmed by 3 bases and J by 5 bases, 10 bases remained unmatched. This CDR3 region has 16 residues. Looked up from germline, CDR1 is SGHVS and CDR2 is FNYEAQ.

The CDR3 sequence: CSVGDRGRDTQYF. Written as DNA, the CDR3 is TGCAGCGTTGGCGACAGGGGGCGTGATACGCAGTATTTT. The V and J genes are TRBV29-1 and TRBJ2-3; 10 nucleotides agree with TRBD1. V trimming: 4 bases; J trimming: 6 bases; junction bases outside the gene matches: 4. Germline loops: CDR1 SQVTM, CDR2 ANQGSEA. This CDR3 contains 13 residues.

This clone came up once. This chain joins TRBV2 and TRBJ2-5; 8 bases fit TRBD2. V was clipped by 6 bases and J by 3 bases; unmatched bases: 9. The CDR3 loop spans 15 amino acids. The germline V gene has CDR1 SNHLY and CDR2 FYNNEI. The CDR3 spells CASRKFTSGKETQYF. CDR3 nucleotide sequence: TGTGCCAGCAGGAAGTTTACTAGCGGCAAAGAGACCCAGTACTTC.

The chain uses TRBV19 and TRBJ2-7; 7 nucleotides line up with TRBD2. The length of the CDR3 is 16 residues. CDR1 is LNHDA and CDR2 is SQIVND in the germline V gene (reference sequence). The V gene end was trimmed by 1 base and the J gene end by 2 bases; junction bases not matched to a gene: 8. For the CDR3, the DNA is TGTGCCAGTAGTATAGTAGGCGGGGGTAAGCCCTACGAGCAGTACTTC. Its translation: CASSIVGGGKPYEQYF.

The chain carries TRBV18 and TRBJ2-3; no firm D call. V was shortened by 3 bases and J by 1 base, with 11 bases between the two germline ends. The CDR3 totals 15 residues. Germline assignment: CDR1 KGHSH and CDR2 LQKENI. CDR3 coding DNA: TGTGCCAGCTCACCCATGCAGGTCCGCACAGATACGCAGTATTTT. Amino acid sequence: CASSPMQVRTDTQYF. The variable domain in full, with the rest retrieved from reference TRBV18 and TRBJ2-3, is NAGVMQNPRHLVRRRGQEARLRCSPMKGHSHVYWYRQLPEEGLKFMVYLQKENIIDESGMPKERFSAEFPKEGPSILRIQQVVRGDSAAYFCASSPMQVRTDTQYFGPGTRLTVL.

V and J are TRBV20-1 and TRBJ2-3; maybe TRBD1 (6 bases). Trimming removed 5 bases at V and 9 bases at J, with 18 bases between. Germline assignment: CDR1 DFQATT and CDR2 SNEGSKA (reference sequence). The CDR3 is 13 amino acids. CDR3 in DNA: TGCAGTGCTGGTGCGGCCCGGGACAACACGCAGTATTTT. Encoded protein: CSAGAARDNTQYF.